The next 31 T cell receptor beta chains were all read from a single sample in a study of identical twins. TCRdb processed the 5' RACE reads anew with MiXCR; each CDR3 protein has one entry. The sample includes about 890,000 distinct CDR3 sequences, roughly an eighth seen only once; the top ten take roughly 1.5%. This sample was also put to use in a study of yellow fever vaccine responses in identical twins.

The sequenced sample was PBMCs. The receptors come from a woman younger than 35 in good health.

The genes are TRBV18 and TRBJ2-4; D remains ambiguous. Germline assignment: CDR1 KGHSH and CDR2 LQKENI. With 7 bases removed from V and 5 bases from J, the gap between germline ends came to 12 bases. The CDR3 is 13 amino acids. The CDR3 protein is CASWSEFQNIQYF. The CDR3 nucleotides read TGTGCCAGCTGGTCGGAATTCCAAAACATTCAGTACTTC.

V usage is TRBV3-1 and J usage is TRBJ2-2; D could derive from TRBD1 or TRBD2 (6 bases each). CDR3 length: 17 amino acids. Germline V gene sequence: CDR1 LGHDT, CDR2 YNNKEL (reference sequence). With 0 bases removed from V and 7 bases from J, the gap between germline ends came to 18 bases. CDR3 coding DNA: TGTGCCAGCAGCCAAGATGGAACGGGGGCAACCAACGGGGAGCTGTTTTTT. Encoded protein: CASSQDGTGATNGELFF.

The table lists this clonotype with a few counts. The V and J genes are TRBV6-1 and TRBJ2-7; 9 nucleotides match TRBD1. The CDR3 has 16 amino acids. The V gene's germline CDR1 is MNHNS and CDR2 SASEGT. The ends lost 7 bases at V and 2 bases at J; junction bases unmatched: 12. In DNA, the CDR3 is TGTGCCAGCACCACAGTAGGGACAGGGCGAACCTACGAGCAGTACTTC. Protein sequence: CASTTVGTGRTYEQYF.

The genes are TRBV7-9 and TRBJ2-2, with D uncertain. Trimming took 0 bases from V and 1 from J, leaving 6 bases between them. Germline V CDR1 and CDR2: SEHNR, FQNEAQ (reference sequence). The CDR3 extends over 15 amino acids. The CDR3 sequence is CASSLAPRNTGELFF. CDR3 sequence (DNA): TGTGCCAGCAGCTTAGCGCCCAGGAACACCGGGGAGCTGTTTTTT.

This clonotype has only a few counts. This chain connects TRBV5-1 to TRBJ1-1; D possibly corresponds to TRBD1 (5 bases). V was trimmed by 4 bases and J by 7 bases, leaving 14 bases between them. CDR1 and CDR2 from the germline V gene are SGHRS and YFSETQ. The CDR3 is made up of 13 amino acids. The CDR3 spells CASSPPGRVEAFF. In DNA form, the CDR3 reads TGCGCCAGCAGCCCCCCGGGACGGGTTGAAGCTTTCTTT.

This chain links TRBV5-1 with TRBJ2-1, with TRBD2 matching over 10 bases. CDR3 length: 18 amino acids. With V trimmed by 4 bases and J by 13 bases, 23 bases remained unmatched. Germline V gives CDR1 SGHRS, CDR2 YFSETQ. The CDR3 region has the DNA TGCGCCAGCAGCCGGGCGAGCGGGAGGGCCTTTTCCGGTCGGCTTCAGTTCTTC. Its protein product is CASSRASGRAFSGRLQFF.

V and J are TRBV7-2 and TRBJ1-3; 7 bases line up with TRBD1. Looked up from germline, CDR1 is SGHTA and CDR2 is FQGNSA. With 4 bases clipped from V and 0 bases from J, the junction kept 6 bases outside the gene matches. There are 16 residues in the CDR3. The CDR3 reads CASSSGTASSGNTIYF. CDR3 bases: TGTGCCAGCAGCTCCGGGACAGCCTCCTCTGGAAACACCATATATTTT.

This clonotype has a handful of counts. The rearrangement joins TRBV3-1 to TRBJ1-1; no clear D. From germline, CDR1 is LGHDT and CDR2 YNNKEL (reference sequence). There are 15 residues in the CDR3. The V gene lost 0 bases and the J gene lost 1 base, with 9 bases spanning the gap. The CDR3 region has the DNA TGTGCCAGCAGCCAAGAAGGGATAACGAACACTGAAGCTTTCTTT. This codes for CASSQEGITNTEAFF.

V usage is TRBV2 and J usage is TRBJ2-1, with 10 bases lining up with TRBD1. This CDR3 region has 15 residues. Germline V gene sequence: CDR1 SNHLY, CDR2 FYNNEI. J was trimmed by 9 bases and V by 3 bases; bases with no gene match: 8. The CDR3 here is CASSDSGQGGSEQFF. The CDR3 coding sequence is TGTGCCAGCAGTGACTCCGGACAGGGGGGGAGTGAGCAGTTCTTC.

This clonotype was counted only a few times. The chain carries TRBV5-6 and TRBJ2-7; the D is unclear. This CDR3 region has 14 residues. The V gene lost 3 bases and the J gene lost 2 bases, with 12 bases spanning the gap. CDR1 and CDR2 (germline): SGHDT, YYEEEE. The CDR3: CASSWQTATYEQYF. DNA of the CDR3: TGTGCCAGCAGCTGGCAAACAGCAACCTACGAGCAGTACTTC.

The chain couples TRBV15 to TRBJ1-6; a weak D match, TRBD1 (6 bases). Germline V CDR1 and CDR2: LNHNV, YYDKDF (reference sequence). Trimming removed 0 bases from V and 6 bases from J, with 12 bases in between. The CDR3 has 16 amino acids. The CDR3 protein is CATSREPGQPNSPLHF. The CDR3 bases are TGTGCCACCAGCAGAGAACCGGGACAACCTAATTCACCCCTCCACTTT.

This clonotype has only a few counts. This rearrangement joins TRBV12-5 to TRBJ2-5; D is perhaps TRBD2 (7 bases). Germline CDR1 is LGHNT and CDR2 is FRNRAP. The CDR3 length is 14 residues. The V gene lost 6 bases and the J gene lost 5 bases, with 16 bases spanning the gap. The CDR3 DNA sequence: TGTGCTAGTGGGTTGCGGGAGCAGGGGGAGACCCAGTACTTC. Encoded protein: CASGLREQGETQYF.

The gene calls are TRBV20-1 and TRBJ2-1; no firm D call. The CDR3 sequence is 15 residues long. With 6 bases removed from V and 4 bases from J, the gap between germline ends came to 19 bases. Per the germline V gene, CDR1 is DFQATT and CDR2 is SNEGSKA (reference sequence). In DNA form, the CDR3 reads TGCAGTGCAAAACCGGGCCTCGCCCGTTACAATGAGCAGTTCTTC. The encoded protein is CSAKPGLARYNEQFF.

This clonotype occurred a few times. The CDR3 loop is CASSVRDREYNEQFF. The CDR3 coding sequence is TGTGCCAGCAGCGTTCGAGACAGGGAATACAATGAGCAGTTCTTC. This sequence joins TRBV9 and TRBJ2-1, with 7 bases fitting TRBD1. This CDR3 has 15 amino acids. V lost 2 bases to trimming and J lost 4 bases; unmatched junction nucleotides: 6. Germline assignment: CDR1 SGDLS and CDR2 YYNGEE.

This clonotype was counted between two and nine times. J is TRBJ2-5 and V is TRBV29-1, with TRBD2 identical over 8 bases. Trimming removed 1 base from V and 1 base from J; junction bases left unmatched: 8. The CDR3 covers 16 residues. Per germline, CDR1 SQVTM and CDR2 ANQGSEA. CDR3 residues: CSVEGAFSGVQETQYF. CDR3 DNA: TGCAGCGTTGAAGGGGCGTTTAGCGGGGTCCAAGAGACCCAGTACTTC.

In its sample, this clonotype was seen a few times. The rearrangement uses TRBV2 and TRBJ2-7; D is unresolved. Germline CDR1 is SNHLY and CDR2 is FYNNEI. Between the trimmed V and J ends, which lost 3 bases and 2 bases, there was a span of 8 bases. The CDR3 is made up of 13 amino acids. The chain's CDR3 is CASSEQPPYEQYV. The CDR3 nucleotides are TGTGCCAGCAGTGAGCAGCCACCCTACGAGCAGTACGTC.

V is TRBV11-2 and J is TRBJ2-5; 14 bases are a match to TRBD2. V dropped 5 bases and J dropped 5; count of bases not matched to a gene: 19. The CDR3 totals 20 residues. Germline V gene data show CDR1 as SGHAT and CDR2 as FQNNGV. CDR3 coding DNA: TGTGCCAGCAGCCCTGGGACTAGCGGGGGAATATTCACCATTTGGGAGACCCAGTACTTC. Its translation is CASSPGTSGGIFTIWETQYF.

The chain links TRBV29-1 to TRBJ2-1, with D possibly TRBD2 on 6 matching bases. Germline CDR1 and CDR2: SQVTM and ANQGSEA. This CDR3 contains 16 residues. Trimming took 4 bases from V and 2 from J, leaving 18 bases between them. The CDR3 protein is CSVVKSGEVTYNEQFF. CDR3 DNA sequence: TGCAGCGTTGTCAAGAGTGGGGAGGTCACCTACAATGAGCAGTTCTTC.

Turning to this clonotype: One junction end does not reproduce the germline sequence, and a read error may be involved. The chain combines TRBV28 with TRBJ2-5, with TRBD1 matching over 9 bases. This CDR3 comprises 14 residues. CDR1 and CDR2 from the germline V gene are MDHEN and SYDVKM. CDR3 DNA: TGTGCCAGCAGTTTATCCCCCCCCGACAGGGGGACTTCCTTC. Translating gives CASSLSPPDRGTSF.

This clonotype was counted only a few times. The rearrangement uses TRBV7-9 and TRBJ2-5; D is unclear. The CDR3 is 14 residues long. The V gene's germline CDR1 is SEHNR and CDR2 FQNEAQ (reference sequence). Trimming left V 6 bases short and J 7 bases short, with 18 bases between. CDR3 sequence reads: CASRDDSWPGTQYF. For the CDR3, the DNA is TGTGCCAGCAGAGATGACTCCTGGCCGGGGACCCAGTACTTC.

This clonotype was counted at least ten times. The chain has TRBV6-2 or TRBV6-3 and TRBJ2-7; D uncertain. CDR3 length equals 14 residues. The V and J ends lost 2 bases and 2 bases respectively, with 10 bases between them. Germline V gene data show CDR1 as MNHEY and CDR2 as SVGEGT. CDR3 nucleotides: TGTGCCAGCAGTTACAGCGAAGATGCCTACGAGCAGTACGTC. This sequence encodes CASSYSEDAYEQYV.

A few counts support this clonotype. The V gene is TRBV29-1, the J gene TRBJ2-3, with 15 bases aligning to TRBD2. The germline gives CDR1 SQVTM, CDR2 ANQGSEA. This CDR3 is 15 amino acids long. V shed 6 bases and J 6 bases; nucleotides not matched to a gene: 7. In nucleotides, the CDR3 is TGCAGCGTCCCCCGGACTAGCGGGGGGGCGGATACGCAGTATTTT. Translation gives CSVPRTSGGADTQYF.

This clonotype was counted only a few times. The chain has TRBV24-1 and TRBJ1-4; D possibly corresponds to TRBD1 (5 bases). The germline V gene encodes CDR1 KGHDR and CDR2 SFDVKD. This CDR3 has 15 amino acids. Trimming pared 4 bases from V and 4 bases from J, leaving 12 bases between. In nucleotides, the CDR3 is TGTGCCACCAGTGACCCAGGGTCTGGTAATGAAAAACTGTTTTTT. Translating gives CATSDPGSGNEKLFF.

A few counts support this clonotype. CDR3 in amino acids: CASSQRDGGGLYNEQFF. The CDR3 DNA is TGCGCCAGCAGCCAACGGGATGGCGGGGGGCTCTACAATGAGCAGTTCTTC. V gene TRBV4-1 combines with J gene TRBJ2-1, with 8 bases that match TRBD2. Per the germline V gene, CDR1 is MGHRA and CDR2 is YSYEKL. Unmatched junction bases numbered 9, after V lost 2 bases and J lost 3 bases. There are 17 residues in the CDR3.

The sample holds a few counts of this clonotype. V is TRBV10-3 and J is TRBJ1-6, with D maybe TRBD1 (6 bases). The CDR3 sequence is 13 residues long. CDR1 and CDR2 from the germline V gene are ENHRY and SYGVKD. V was clipped by 8 bases and J by 8 bases, with 13 bases between them. The CDR3 nucleotides read TGTGCCATCTCGGGGGCGGCCTATTCACCCCTCCACTTT. Protein: CAISGAAYSPLHF.

This clonotype was picked up a small number of times. V gene TRBV5-1 combines with J gene TRBJ2-1, with D perhaps matching TRBD2 (6 bases). Germline lookup yields CDR1 SGHRS and CDR2 YFSETQ. V was shortened by 2 bases and J by 7 bases, with 16 bases between the two germline ends. This CDR3 comprises 15 residues. In DNA, the CDR3 is TGCGCCAGCAGCTTTAGTGGGAGCCGGGAGAATGAGCAGTTCTTC. Its protein is CASSFSGSRENEQFF.

This clonotype has more than one count but fewer than ten. The chain is built from TRBV6-1 and TRBJ1-1; 7 bases are a match to TRBD1. The J segment lost 1 base and the V segment lost 6 bases, leaving 2 bases of the junction unmatched. This CDR3 is 13 amino acids long. Per germline, CDR1 MNHNS and CDR2 SASEGT. The CDR3 sequence: CASRDRRNTEAFF. The CDR3 DNA reads as TGTGCCAGCAGGGACAGGCGGAACACTGAAGCTTTCTTT.

There are a few counts of this clonotype. The chain is built from TRBV4-1 and TRBJ1-1; D is unclear. This CDR3 is 14 amino acids long. V lost 3 bases and J lost 1, with 9 bases in between. Germline V CDR1 and CDR2: MGHRA, YSYEKL. The chain's CDR3 is CASSHGPSNTEAFF. CDR3 nucleotide sequence: TGCGCCAGCAGCCATGGACCGTCGAACACTGAAGCTTTCTTT.

This clonotype was detected ten times or more. The V call is TRBV7-8, the J call TRBJ1-4, with a weak D call TRBD1 (5 bases). This CDR3 is 15 amino acids long. Germline lookup yields CDR1 SGHVS and CDR2 FQNEAQ. The V end lost 5 bases, the J end lost 7 bases, and 17 bases lay between the germline ends. In nucleotides, the CDR3 is TGTGCCAGCAGCCCCATGGGGGGGTTTCGTGAAAAACTGTTTTTT. Translation gives CASSPMGGFREKLFF.

The chain joins TRBV12-3 or TRBV12-4 to TRBJ1-2, with D uncertain. V was cut by 7 bases and J by 0 bases, with 9 bases left in between. This CDR3 has 13 residues. CDR3 coding DNA: TGTGCCAGCAAGTCAGACGCTAACTATGGCTACACCTTC. Its translation: CASKSDANYGYTF.

In regard to this clonotype: This may stem from a read error, because a much larger clone lies one nucleotide away. The chain combines TRBV25-1 with TRBJ2-5; 10 nucleotides agree with TRBD2. The germline V gene encodes CDR1 MGHDK and CDR2 SYGVNS. With V trimmed by 6 bases and J by 5 bases, 3 bases remained unmatched. This CDR3 is built from 13 residues. The CDR3 region has the DNA TGTGCCAGCAGACTAGCGGGAAGGGAGACCCAGTACTTC. Protein: CASRLAGRETQYF.